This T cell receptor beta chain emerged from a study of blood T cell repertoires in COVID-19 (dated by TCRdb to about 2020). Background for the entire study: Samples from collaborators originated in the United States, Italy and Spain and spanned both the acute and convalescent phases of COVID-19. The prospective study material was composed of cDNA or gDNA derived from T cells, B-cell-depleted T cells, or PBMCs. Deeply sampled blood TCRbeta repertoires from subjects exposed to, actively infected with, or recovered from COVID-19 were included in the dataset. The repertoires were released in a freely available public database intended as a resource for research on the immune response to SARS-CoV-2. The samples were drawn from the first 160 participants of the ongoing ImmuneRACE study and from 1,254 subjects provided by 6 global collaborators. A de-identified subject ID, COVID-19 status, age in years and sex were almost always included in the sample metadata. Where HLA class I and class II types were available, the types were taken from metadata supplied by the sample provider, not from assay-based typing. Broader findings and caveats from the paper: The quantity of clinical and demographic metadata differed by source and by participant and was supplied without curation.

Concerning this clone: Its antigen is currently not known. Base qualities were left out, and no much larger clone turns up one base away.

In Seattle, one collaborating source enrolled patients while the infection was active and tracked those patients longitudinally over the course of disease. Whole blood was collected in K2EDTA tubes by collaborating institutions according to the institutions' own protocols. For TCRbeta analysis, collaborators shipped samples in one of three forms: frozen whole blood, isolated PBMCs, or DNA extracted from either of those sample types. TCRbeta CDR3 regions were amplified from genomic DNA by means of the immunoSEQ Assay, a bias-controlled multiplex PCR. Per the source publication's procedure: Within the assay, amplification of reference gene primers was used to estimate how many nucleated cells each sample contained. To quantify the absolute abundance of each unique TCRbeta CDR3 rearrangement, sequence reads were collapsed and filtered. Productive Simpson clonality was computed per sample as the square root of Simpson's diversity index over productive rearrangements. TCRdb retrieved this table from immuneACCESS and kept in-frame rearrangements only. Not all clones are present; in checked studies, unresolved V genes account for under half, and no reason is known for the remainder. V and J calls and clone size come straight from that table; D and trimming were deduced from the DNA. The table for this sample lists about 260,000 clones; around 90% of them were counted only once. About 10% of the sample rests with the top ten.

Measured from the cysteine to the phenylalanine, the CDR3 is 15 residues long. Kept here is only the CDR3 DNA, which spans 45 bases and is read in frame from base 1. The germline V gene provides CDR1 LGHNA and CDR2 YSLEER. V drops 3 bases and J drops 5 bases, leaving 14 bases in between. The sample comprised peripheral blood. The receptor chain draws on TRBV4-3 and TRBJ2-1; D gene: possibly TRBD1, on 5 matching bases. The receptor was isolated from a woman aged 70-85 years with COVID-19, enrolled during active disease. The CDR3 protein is CASSQDNAVDNEQFF. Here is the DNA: TGCGCCAGCAGCCAGGACAACGCGGTGGACAATGAGCAGTTCTTC.